The 16 T cell receptor beta chains reported below all come from one sample, sequenced in a study of vaccination effects on CD4 cells after COVID-19. Method: immunoSEQ multiplex PCR; TCRdb's copy keeps in-frame clones and lacks some. Of about 79,000 clones listed, approximately 74% are singletons. ViraFEST expansion of antigen-specific CD4+ T cells with viral peptide pools preceded sequencing. Once cultured for approximately ten days, the cells underwent separation to obtain CD4+ T cells. No antigen has been assigned to these receptors. The specimen was CD4+ T cells from PBMCs cultured with HCoV-229E spike peptides, collected before COVID-19 vaccination. The receptors derive from a human donor who received a COVID-19 vaccine.

The chain joins TRBV24-1 to TRBJ2-3, with a possible D match to TRBD1 (6 bases). The ends were cut back, 8 bases at V and 3 bases at J, with 14 bases in the middle. This CDR3 is built from 14 residues. Looked up from germline, CDR1 is KGHDR and CDR2 is SFDVKD. CDR3 sequence (DNA): TGTGCCACCAAACAGGGAGAGTTTACAGATACGCAGTATTTT. This sequence encodes CATKQGEFTDTQYF.

This clone was counted only a few times. This chain connects TRBV5-5 to TRBJ2-7; 9 bases line up with TRBD1. The CDR3 totals 16 residues. V gave up 4 bases and J gave up 5 bases; unmatched junction bases: 13. The V gene's germline CDR1 is SGHKS and CDR2 YYEKEE (reference sequence). The CDR3 DNA reads TGTGCCAGCAGCAGGGTCCGGGACAGGGTCATCCACGAGCAGTACGTC. Its translation: CASSRVRDRVIHEQYV.

The sample holds one count of this clone. The V gene is TRBV6-5, the J gene TRBJ1-3; D uncertain. This CDR3 has 13 amino acids. The germline V gene has CDR1 MNHEY and CDR2 SVGAGI. Trimming cost V 8 bases and J 0 bases, with 8 bases left between them. CDR3 DNA: TGTGCCAGCCGCCCCTCCTCTGGAAACACCATATATTTT. This encodes CASRPSSGNTIYF.

The V call is TRBV2, the J call TRBJ1-1; weak D call: TRBD1 (5 bases). The CDR3 is made up of 13 amino acids. The V gene lost 4 bases and the J gene lost 4 bases, with 10 bases spanning the gap. Germline CDR1 is SNHLY and CDR2 is FYNNEI. CDR3 amino acids: CASSVPGRTEAFF. In DNA, the CDR3 is TGTGCCAGCAGTGTACCAGGGCGCACTGAAGCTTTCTTT.

CDR3 residues: CASSLLGPAQFF. The DNA of the CDR3 is TGTGCCAGCAGCTTGTTAGGTCCGGCGCAGTTCTTC. The chain has TRBV5-7 and TRBJ2-1; D call uncertain. TRBV5-7 is classed as an ORF, of uncertain function. The V end lost 1 base, the J end lost 12 bases, and 11 bases lay between the germline ends. This CDR3 contains 12 residues.

This chain uses TRBV25-1 with TRBJ2-5; 9 bases match TRBD2. The CDR3 covers 13 residues. CDR1 is MGHDK and CDR2 is SYGVNS in the germline V gene. With V trimmed by 3 bases and J by 5 bases, 1 base remained unmatched. The CDR3: CASSESGGETQYF. The CDR3 DNA is TGTGCCAGCAGTGAGAGCGGGGGGGAGACCCAGTACTTC.

The V call is TRBV19, the J call TRBJ1-2, with 8 bases identical to TRBD1. V trimming: 9 bases; J trimming: 7 bases; junction bases outside the gene matches: 10. This CDR3 comprises 13 residues. CDR1 LNHDA and CDR2 SQIVND come from the germline V gene (reference sequence). The DNA of the CDR3 is TGTGCCAGCCTGGACAGGGCAGCCGTTGGCTACACCTTC. The encoded protein is CASLDRAAVGYTF.

The chain couples TRBV20-1 to TRBJ1-6; TRBD1 is a possible D gene (6 bases). CDR3 length: 16 residues. V was trimmed by 3 bases and J by 1 base, leaving 13 bases between them. Germline CDR1 and CDR2: DFQATT and SNEGSKA (reference sequence). The CDR3 protein is CSASRGGQSYNSPLHF. As DNA, the CDR3 is TGCAGTGCTAGTCGGGGAGGACAGTCCTATAATTCACCCCTCCACTTT.

This clone was picked up a small number of times. This rearrangement joins TRBV9 to TRBJ2-3; D may correspond to TRBD1 or TRBD2 (5 bases each). Per the germline V gene, CDR1 is SGDLS and CDR2 is YYNGEE. CDR3 size: 13 residues. Trimming took off 3 bases at V and 2 bases at J, with 7 bases between the two ends. CDR3 coding DNA: TGTGCCAGCAGCGCGGGGCCCACAGATACGCAGTATTTT. As protein: CASSAGPTDTQYF.

The CDR3 is CASSPLVTSGENNEQFF. As DNA, the CDR3 is TGTGCCAGCTCACCGTTGGTTACTAGCGGGGAAAACAATGAGCAGTTCTTC. The rearrangement joins TRBV18 to TRBJ2-1; TRBD2 matches 10 bases. The CDR3 has 17 residues. V shed 3 bases and J 5 bases; nucleotides not matched to a gene: 10. From germline, CDR1 is KGHSH and CDR2 LQKENI.

This chain uses TRBV7-2 with TRBJ1-3, with D unclear. Germline V gene sequence: CDR1 SGHTA, CDR2 FQGNSA. Between the trimmed V and J ends, which lost 5 bases and 0 bases, there was a span of 11 bases. The CDR3 consists of 15 residues. CDR3 nucleotide sequence: TGTGCCAGCAGCCCCCTGGCCTACTCTGGAAACACCATATATTTT. It yields the protein CASSPLAYSGNTIYF.

This clone showed up just a few times. This chain connects TRBV3-1 (or the pseudogene TRBV3-2) to TRBJ2-3; D gene unclear. The CDR3 is 14 amino acids. The ends were cut back, 0 bases at V and 2 bases at J, with 6 bases in the middle. In germline, CDR1 is LGHDT, CDR2 YNNKEL (reference sequence). For the CDR3, the DNA is TGTGCCAGCAGCCAAGAGCAGATCACAGATACGCAGTATTTT. This gives the protein CASSQEQITDTQYF.

The CDR3 loop is CAWRGGRGNTEAFF. Here the CDR3 DNA reads TGTGCCTGGAGAGGAGGACGGGGGAACACTGAAGCTTTCTTT. The rearrangement uses TRBV30 and TRBJ1-1; D is ambiguous. Germline CDR1 GTSNPN, CDR2 SVGIG (reference sequence). Trimming took off 3 bases at V and 1 base at J, with 12 bases between the two ends. This CDR3 contains 14 residues. Variable domain in full (rest from reference TRBV30 and TRBJ1-1): SQTIHQWPATLVQPVGSPLSLECTVEGTSNPNLYWYRQAAGRGLQLLFYSVGIGQISSEVPQNLSASRPQDRQFILSSKKLLLSDSGFYLCAWRGGRGNTEAFFGQGTRLTVV.

V usage is TRBV4-3 and J usage is TRBJ2-2; tentative D call: TRBD1 (7 bases). The CDR3 runs 14 residues. V was shortened by 0 bases and J by 8 bases, with 10 bases between the two germline ends. From germline, CDR1 is LGHNA and CDR2 YSLEER. CDR3 amino acids: CASSQEQGRGELFF. The CDR3 DNA follows: TGCGCCAGCAGCCAAGAACAGGGGAGGGGGGAGCTGTTTTTT.

CDR3 region: CASTSGGFYYGYTF. The CDR3, as DNA: TGTGCCAGCACTTCAGGGGGGTTCTACTATGGCTACACCTTC. The J gene is TRBJ1-2, the V gene TRBV6-5; 7 bases agree with TRBD1. The CDR3 extends over 14 amino acids. CDR1 and CDR2 (germline): MNHEY, SVGAGI. Trimming at V came to 7 bases and at J to 3 bases, leaving 8 bases not matched to a gene.

J is TRBJ2-2 and V is TRBV3-1 (or the pseudogene TRBV3-2), with 10 nucleotides matching TRBD2. The CDR3 totals 18 residues. J lost 0 bases, V lost 3 bases, and 7 bases had no gene match. CDR1 and CDR2 (germline): LGHDT, YNNKEL (reference sequence). CDR3 region: CASSQRGTSGANTGELFF. CDR3 DNA sequence: TGTGCCAGCAGCCAGCGCGGAACTAGCGGGGCGAACACCGGGGAGCTGTTTTTT.